This note documents a single TCR beta chain sequence. The data belong to a study of cytomegalovirus exposure and HLA in healthy donors. V was clipped by 4 bases and J by 5 bases; unmatched bases: 12. CDR1 and CDR2 (germline): SGHRS, YFSETQ. The CDR3 totals 16 residues. Assay: immunoSEQ multiplex PCR; the TCRdb copy retains only in-frame clones and omits some. The sample shows more than 250,000 clones, just over 85% of them seen only once. This clonotype originated in a woman between 18 and 30 years old in good health and CMV-seronegative. Sequencing input: PBMCs. The rearrangement joins TRBV5-1 to TRBJ2-5, with 9 bases lining up with TRBD2. CDR3 amino acids: CASSLGAAGGWETQYF. Written as DNA, the CDR3 is TGCGCCAGCAGCCTAGGGGCAGCGGGAGGATGGGAGACCCAGTACTTC.